Below, 32 T cell receptor beta chains from the same sample are listed, as sequenced in a study of cytomegalovirus exposure and HLA in healthy donors (dated by TCRdb to 2017 to 2019). Library preparation employed the immunoSEQ multiplex PCR assay. For the multiplex PCR, a mixture combining 60 forward primers for TCR Vbeta segments and 13 reverse primers for TCR Jbeta segments was used. Held by TCRdb, this immuneACCESS table contains in-frame sequences only and omits some clones. Under half of the omission traces to an unresolved V gene where checked; the cause of the rest is unknown. In this sample the table shows approximately 97,000 clones, approximately 81% of which occur a single time. The ten largest account for roughly 3.5% of the sample. Sequenced material: PBMCs. These TCRs come from a male donor in good health and CMV-seropositive.

This clone turned up a few times. The rearrangement joins TRBV6-5 to TRBJ1-2, with D maybe TRBD1 (6 bases). Germline CDR1 reads MNHEY; CDR2 reads SVGAGI. V was shortened by 6 bases and J by 4 bases, with 15 bases between the two germline ends. The CDR3 loop spans 14 amino acids. The DNA of the CDR3 is TGTGCCAGCAGGGGAACAGGGCTCCCCTATGGCTACACCTTC. Translated: CASRGTGLPYGYTF.

The rearrangement uses TRBV6-5 and TRBJ2-7, with a tentative D call TRBD1 (6 bases). V was clipped by 5 bases and J by 3 bases, with 11 bases between them. The germline V gene encodes CDR1 MNHEY and CDR2 SVGAGI. This CDR3 is 13 amino acids long. CDR3 loop: CASSVRQDYEQYF. The CDR3 DNA is TGTGCCAGCAGTGTCCGACAGGACTACGAGCAGTACTTC.

The rearrangement joins TRBV4-1 to TRBJ2-1; D is unresolved. Germline-derived CDR1 and CDR2 are MGHRA and YSYEKL. Trimming shortened V by 0 bases and J by 3 bases, and 6 bases separated the two germline ends. The CDR3 is made up of 14 amino acids. For the CDR3, the DNA is TGCGCCAGCAGCCAAGATACGGTCTACAATGAGCAGTTCTTC. As protein: CASSQDTVYNEQFF.

This chain joins TRBV7-2 and TRBJ1-5; the match to TRBD1 covers 7 bases. V was clipped by 5 bases and J by 4 bases; unmatched bases: 11. Germline CDR1 reads SGHTA; CDR2 reads FQGNSA. The CDR3 spans 16 residues. The chain's CDR3 is CASSPRQGDFNQPQHF. The CDR3 DNA reads as TGTGCCAGCAGCCCCCGACAGGGTGACTTTAATCAGCCCCAGCATTTT.

The chain employs TRBV4-1 and TRBJ2-3, with a possible D match to TRBD1 (5 bases). The CDR3 contains 17 residues. The germline gives CDR1 MGHRA, CDR2 YSYEKL. The V end lost 0 bases, the J end lost 2 bases, and 15 bases lay between the germline ends. CDR3 sequence: CASSQEGAAGLTDTQYF. Written as DNA, the CDR3 is TGCGCCAGCAGCCAAGAAGGGGCGGCAGGGCTCACAGATACGCAGTATTTT.

This chain uses TRBV5-1 with TRBJ2-5, with 13 positions matching TRBD2. This CDR3 has 17 residues. CDR1 and CDR2 from the germline V gene are SGHRS and YFSETQ. Unmatched junction bases numbered 7, after V lost 0 bases and J lost 5 bases. The CDR3 is CASSLDRTSGGYETQYF. The CDR3 nucleotides read TGCGCCAGCAGCTTGGATAGGACTAGCGGGGGTTATGAGACCCAGTACTTC. The whole variable domain, filled in from reference TRBV5-1 and TRBJ2-5, reads KAGVTQTPRYLIKTRGQQVTLSCSPISGHRSVSWYQQTPGQGLQFLFEYFSETQRNKGNFPGRFSGRQFSNSRSEMNVSTLELGDSALYLCASSLDRTSGGYETQYFGPGTRLLVL.

V gene TRBV7-2 combines with J gene TRBJ2-2, with 7 bases that match TRBD2. In germline, CDR1 is SGHTA, CDR2 FQGNSA. This CDR3 region has 17 residues. Trimming cost V 5 bases and J 1 base; bases outside gene matches: 10. In DNA, the CDR3 is TGTGCCAGCAGCCCCGGGACGTGGGGGGGGAACACCGGGGAGCTGTTTTTT. Its translation is CASSPGTWGGNTGELFF.

The rearrangement uses TRBV19 and TRBJ1-1; 8 bases fit TRBD1. Germline lookup yields CDR1 LNHDA and CDR2 SQIVND (reference sequence). CDR3 length equals 14 residues. V trimming: 4 bases; J trimming: 6 bases; junction bases outside the gene matches: 7. This chain's CDR3 is CASSRDRIAAEAFF. DNA of the CDR3: TGTGCCAGTAGTAGGGACAGGATAGCCGCTGAAGCTTTCTTT.

The chain recombines TRBV27 with TRBJ2-2, with 9 bases fitting TRBD1. The trim removed 3 bases at V and 8 bases at J, leaving 7 bases unmatched. Germline V gene data show CDR1 as MNHEY and CDR2 as SMNVEV (reference sequence). This CDR3 is 15 amino acids long. CDR3 sequence (DNA): TGTGCCAGCAGTTTCGGGACAGGGAATGTGGGGGAGCTGTTTTTT. It specifies CASSFGTGNVGELFF.

CDR3 sequence reads: CASSQYRQAGELFF. CDR3 sequence (DNA): TGTGCCAGCAGCCAGTACCGTCAGGCCGGGGAGCTGTTTTTT. The V and J genes are TRBV5-6 and TRBJ2-2, with unresolved D. V lost 4 bases, J lost 6 bases, and 13 bases lay in between. Germline V gives CDR1 SGHDT, CDR2 YYEEEE. The CDR3 consists of 14 residues.

This chain connects TRBV9 to TRBJ1-4; 9 bases match TRBD1. Losses at the gene ends were 4 bases for V and 5 bases for J; bases not matched to a gene: 9. Germline CDR1 is SGDLS and CDR2 is YYNGEE. The CDR3 is 16 residues long. The CDR3 bases are TGTGCCAGCAGCCCCACAGGGGGCGGACACAATGAAAAACTGTTTTTT. It codes for CASSPTGGGHNEKLFF.

This chain links TRBV30 with TRBJ2-5; D may be TRBD1 (6 bases). Germline assignment: CDR1 GTSNPN and CDR2 SVGIG (reference sequence). Trimming cost V 0 bases and J 4 bases, with 15 bases left between them. The CDR3 length is 15 residues. Here the CDR3 DNA reads TGTGCCTGGAGTGTACAGTGGACCAGGGGAGAGACCCAGTACTTC. This encodes CAWSVQWTRGETQYF.

The chain combines TRBV10-3 with TRBJ2-3; D remains unclear. Germline CDR1 ENHRY, CDR2 SYGVKD. V was cut by 0 bases and J by 6 bases, with 7 bases left in between. The length of the CDR3 is 13 residues. As DNA, the CDR3 is TGTGCCATCAGTGAGTCGAGGTCTGATACGCAGTATTTT. Its translation is CAISESRSDTQYF.

The chain carries TRBV7-3 and TRBJ2-7; 9 nucleotides line up with TRBD1. This CDR3 comprises 16 residues. Trimming cost V 6 bases and J 0 bases; bases outside gene matches: 9. The germline V gene encodes CDR1 SGHTA and CDR2 FQGTGA. This CDR3 reads CASRPGTGTNSYEQYF. The CDR3 bases are TGTGCCAGCAGACCCGGGACAGGGACCAACTCCTACGAGCAGTACTTC.

The chain links TRBV10-2 to TRBJ2-7; 7 nucleotides agree with TRBD2. The V segment lost 0 bases and the J segment 3 bases; nucleotides outside the gene matches: 5. The length of the CDR3 is 15 residues. Looked up from germline, CDR1 is WSHSY and CDR2 is SAAADI. CDR3 in DNA: TGCGCCAGCAGTGAGTCGACGGGGGGAGGCTACGAGCAGTACTTC. This sequence encodes CASSESTGGGYEQYF.

V usage is TRBV6-1 and J usage is TRBJ2-1; TRBD1 matches at 8 bases. CDR1 is MNHNS and CDR2 is SASEGT in the germline V gene. The J segment lost 14 bases and the V segment lost 3 bases, leaving 18 bases of the junction unmatched. This CDR3 has 16 amino acids. CDR3 DNA: TGTGCCAGCAGTGACGTCCTGGGCAGGGGGCGGTTCGTGGAGTTCTTC. Translation: CASSDVLGRGRFVEFF.

The gene calls are TRBV19 and TRBJ1-4; TRBD1 agrees at 7 bases. Germline lookup yields CDR1 LNHDA and CDR2 SQIVND (reference sequence). Trimming at V came to 5 bases and at J to 0 bases, leaving 6 bases not matched to a gene. The CDR3 loop spans 16 amino acids. In nucleotides, the CDR3 is TGTGCCAGTAGTCCGGGACAGACAACAACTAATGAAAAACTGTTTTTT. It specifies CASSPGQTTTNEKLFF.

The V and J genes are TRBV5-4 and TRBJ1-2, with D possibly TRBD1 on 6 matching bases. Trimming shortened V by 4 bases and J by 5 bases, and 9 bases separated the two germline ends. The CDR3 has 12 residues. In germline, CDR1 is SGHNT, CDR2 YYREEE (reference sequence). CDR3 DNA sequence: TGTGCCAGCAGCCCCAGGGGATATGGCTACACCTTC. Protein sequence: CASSPRGYGYTF.

This clone has only one observation. The chain carries TRBV30 and TRBJ1-2; 7 bases match TRBD1. Germline V gene sequence: CDR1 GTSNPN, CDR2 SVGIG (reference sequence). The CDR3 consists of 13 residues. Losses at the gene ends were 3 bases for V and 8 bases for J; bases not matched to a gene: 9. The CDR3 coding sequence is TGTGCCTGGAGAGACAGGGAGTGGGAAGGCTACACCTTC. Its translation: CAWRDREWEGYTF.

The rearrangement links TRBV9 to TRBJ2-2; 9 bases line up with TRBD2. The V segment lost 1 base and the J segment 7 bases; nucleotides outside the gene matches: 11. Germline V gene data show CDR1 as SGDLS and CDR2 as YYNGEE. The CDR3 has 17 amino acids. CDR3 coding DNA: TGTGCCAGCAGCGTACGGGAAGGCGGGGGGGCCGTCGGGGAGCTGTTTTTT. This sequence encodes CASSVREGGGAVGELFF.

V is TRBV6-5 and J is TRBJ1-2, with D maybe TRBD1 (6 bases). CDR3 length: 14 residues. Germline lookup yields CDR1 MNHEY and CDR2 SVGAGI. Between the trimmed V and J ends, which lost 5 bases and 1 base, there was a span of 11 bases. In DNA form, the CDR3 reads TGTGCCAGCAGTCCAAGGGGGGGTAACTATGGCTACACCTTC. Its protein is CASSPRGGNYGYTF.

The gene calls are TRBV2 and TRBJ1-1, with D possibly matching TRBD1 (5 bases). CDR3 length: 13 amino acids. The ends were cut back, 0 bases at V and 10 bases at J, with 12 bases in the middle. CDR1 and CDR2 (germline): SNHLY, FYNNEI. CDR3 coding DNA: TGTGCCAGCAGTGAAGCGACGACAGTTGGAGCTTTCTTT. This sequence encodes CASSEATTVGAFF.

The CDR3 DNA sequence: TGTGCCAGCAGCTCCCACGGCGGTGGTAATCAGCCCCAGCATTTT. Its protein product is CASSSHGGGNQPQHF. This rearrangement joins TRBV7-2 to TRBJ1-5; D is unclear. The V end lost 4 bases, the J end lost 4 bases, and 14 bases lay between the germline ends. Germline CDR1 and CDR2: SGHTA and FQGNSA. This CDR3 has 15 amino acids.

V gene TRBV4-2 combines with J gene TRBJ1-2; possibly TRBD1 for D (5 bases). Germline CDR1 LGHNA, CDR2 YNFKEQ. The CDR3 contains 14 residues. The V gene lost 1 base and the J gene lost 4 bases, with 10 bases spanning the gap. CDR3 nucleotide sequence: TGTGCCAGCAGCCAAGGGGGCCGTCTCTATGGCTACACCTTC. This encodes CASSQGGRLYGYTF.

The chain employs TRBV7-9 and TRBJ1-4, with TRBD1 identical over 8 bases. V lost 5 bases and J lost 8; bases outside the gene matches: 7. CDR3 length: 14 residues. The germline V gene has CDR1 SEHNR and CDR2 FQNEAQ (reference sequence). As DNA, the CDR3 is TGTGCCAGCAGCAGCTCCTGGACAGGGGAAAAACTGTTTTTT. Encoded protein: CASSSSWTGEKLFF.

The chain links TRBV6-5 to TRBJ1-6, with D unclear. Germline V gene data show CDR1 as MNHEY and CDR2 as SVGAGI. The length of the CDR3 is 15 residues. Trimming took 7 bases from V and 4 from J, leaving 14 bases between them. CDR3 sequence reads: CASKSARQYNSPLHF. In DNA, the CDR3 is TGTGCCAGCAAGAGTGCCAGACAATATAATTCACCCCTCCACTTT.

This clone was picked up one time. The V call is TRBV7-9, the J call TRBJ1-1; D gene unclear. The V gene's germline CDR1 is SEHNR and CDR2 FQNEAQ (reference sequence). The CDR3 spans 17 residues. Deletions cut 1 base from V and 3 bases from J, with 18 bases between. The CDR3 reads CASSLEFREIDHTEAFF. CDR3 coding DNA: TGTGCCAGCAGCTTAGAGTTTAGGGAGATAGATCACACTGAAGCTTTCTTT.

This clone has a handful of counts. At one end, the junction sequence differs from germline, possibly due to a read error. The rearrangement uses TRBV5-6 and TRBJ1-2; a weak D match, TRBD1 (5 bases). The CDR3 length is 12 residues. Germline-derived CDR1 and CDR2 are SGHDT and YYEEEE. The CDR3 protein is CASSDGRQGANF. Written as DNA, the CDR3 is TGTGCCAGCAGCGATGGTCGGCAGGGCGCCAACTTC.

A single count supports this clone. J is TRBJ1-5 and V is TRBV27; D perhaps matches TRBD1 (6 bases). This CDR3 region has 12 residues. V was pared by 7 bases and J by 2 bases, with 6 bases between. Germline loops: CDR1 MNHEY, CDR2 SMNVEV (reference sequence). The chain's CDR3 is CASKGGNQPQHF. CDR3 nucleotides: TGTGCCAGCAAGGGGGGCAATCAGCCCCAGCATTTT.

This clone occurred once. The V and J genes are TRBV7-8 and TRBJ1-5; D perhaps matches TRBD1 (6 bases). This CDR3 is built from 15 residues. In germline, CDR1 is SGHVS, CDR2 FQNEAQ. Trimming cost V 4 bases and J 4 bases, with 14 bases left between them. The chain's CDR3 is CASSWTRGSNQPQHF. Here the CDR3 DNA reads TGTGCCAGCAGCTGGACCAGGGGCTCTAATCAGCCCCAGCATTTT.

CDR3 nucleotides: TGTGCCAGCAGTTTATCGGCGGGGGGCGCCTACGAGCAGTACTTC. Its protein product is CASSLSAGGAYEQYF. The chain links TRBV27 to TRBJ2-7, with TRBD2 matching over 8 bases. V shed 0 bases and J 2 bases; nucleotides not matched to a gene: 3. The CDR3 runs 15 residues. Germline V gives CDR1 MNHEY, CDR2 SMNVEV (reference sequence).

This clone was recorded a few times. V and J are TRBV5-5 and TRBJ1-6, with D uncertain. Per the germline V gene, CDR1 is SGHKS and CDR2 is YYEKEE (reference sequence). This CDR3 region has 14 residues. The V end lost 0 bases, the J end lost 6 bases, and 7 bases lay between the germline ends. For the CDR3, the DNA is TGTGCCAGCAGCTTGGTACAGATTAATTCACCCCTCCACTTT. Residues: CASSLVQINSPLHF.